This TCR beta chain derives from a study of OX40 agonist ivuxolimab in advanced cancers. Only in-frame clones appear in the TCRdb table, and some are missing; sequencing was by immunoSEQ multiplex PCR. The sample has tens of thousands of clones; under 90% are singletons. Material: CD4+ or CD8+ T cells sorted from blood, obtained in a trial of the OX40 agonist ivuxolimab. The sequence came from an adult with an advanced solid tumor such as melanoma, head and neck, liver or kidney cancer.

This CDR3 is CASSAGPTYEQYF. CDR3 nucleotide sequence: TGTGCCAGCAGCGCGGGCCCAACCTACGAGCAGTACTTC. The rearrangement uses TRBV7-9 and TRBJ2-7, with a weak D call TRBD2 (5 bases). The CDR3 is made up of 13 amino acids. Germline V CDR1 and CDR2: SEHNR, FQNEAQ (reference sequence). Trimming took 5 bases from V and 2 from J, leaving 10 bases between them.